This T cell receptor (beta chain) was identified in a study of identical twins (dated by TCRdb to the mid-2010s). Broadly, across the study: TCR alpha and beta repertoires from monozygotic twins, unrelated adults of various ages and cord blood were deep-sequenced to test whether fetal clonotypes persist. Replicate twin experiments were performed at different times using different library preparation protocols to rule out contamination. Overall study outcomes, separate from this receptor: Because the same donors could not be followed over many years, the conclusions depended on cross-sectional statistical analysis. A weaker excess of twin sharing was found in beta out-of-frame sequences because the signal-to-noise ratio was lowered by fewer shared sequences. Compared with coincidental sharing between unrelated individuals, an excess of low generation-probability sequences was observed among out-of-frame TCR alpha sequences shared between twins. Abundant cord blood beta clonotypes carried fewer insertions; young adult naive repertoires showed a weaker similar trend, while memory repertoires showed none. Out-of-frame TCR alpha sharing in monozygotic twins was systematically underestimated by recombination models, whereas sharing between unrelated individuals was in agreement with the recombination models. Zero-insertion analyses could be partly confounded by invariant T cells such as MAIT and iNKT, though diverse VJ usage argued against such confounding for most clonotypes.

All donors were healthy Caucasians. The twin cohort consisted of three pairs of female monozygotic twins, all aged roughly 18 to 30 years. Peripheral blood mononuclear cells were used as the source from which RNA for TCR libraries was isolated. CDR1 and CDR2 are drawn from the germline V gene: SGHTA, FQGNSA. Counted from cysteine to phenylalanine, this CDR3 has 14 amino acids. Only CDR3 DNA remains: 42 bases, in frame from the first base. The V end gives up 5 bases and the J end 4 bases, leaving 6 bases in the junction not matched to a gene. The library was generated by 5' RACE. Sequencer: Illumina HiSeq 2000. A universal primer binding site was introduced by template switching, and a unique molecular identifier was present in the final cDNA, enabling accurate counting of TCR cDNA molecules. Specific primers in the conserved constant-segment region were used to synthesize first-strand cDNA for TCR alpha and beta chains. To control for contamination, each cDNA library was double barcoded with a SMART-Mk sample barcode plus Illumina barcodes. TruSeq adapter sequences, together with Illumina sample barcodes, were added in two successive PCR steps. TCR alpha and beta cDNA libraries were sequenced on the Illumina HiSeq platform with custom primers. As for the authors' bioinformatics: Unique molecular identifiers were extracted from raw reads with MiGEC, and CDR3 positions were determined with MiXCR. For each individual, recombination models were inferred using an EM algorithm with the repgenHMM and IGoR tools. The tcR package in R was used for shared clonotype analysis, with sharing normalized by the product of cloneset sizes. To study raw recombination free of thymic and clonal selection effects, out-of-frame nonproductive sequences were analyzed. The public reads were reanalyzed by TCRdb: fastp trimming at Q25, MiXCR alignment, in-frame beta chains only. Each CDR3 protein gets just one entry, which takes the most common genes and DNA from the rows behind it. It is TCRdb's table, rather than the study itself, that gives the V and J calls and clone size. A total of a few hundred thousand distinct CDR3 sequences appear in this sample, 7.5% to 10% of them only once. Approximately 3.2% of the sample comes from the top ten.

This clonotype has just a few counts. The antigen this receptor binds is unknown. Base qualities are not provided; no much larger clone lies one nucleotide away. This same sample was also taken into another study, of yellow fever vaccine responses in identical twins. Taken from the second paper: The authors reported that the T cell response to vaccination in identical twins appeared partly convergent and partly personalized. In the study, vaccine-responding T cell clones were precisely tracked in identical twins.

The specimen sequenced was PBMCs. This receptor was taken from a woman between 18 and 29 years old in good health. Rearrangement joined TRBV7-2 to TRBJ2-5; 8 nucleotides in the junction match TRBD1. The nucleotides read TGTGCCAGCAGCCCCGGTGGACAGGGAGAGACCCAGTACTTC. This encodes CASSPGGQGETQYF.